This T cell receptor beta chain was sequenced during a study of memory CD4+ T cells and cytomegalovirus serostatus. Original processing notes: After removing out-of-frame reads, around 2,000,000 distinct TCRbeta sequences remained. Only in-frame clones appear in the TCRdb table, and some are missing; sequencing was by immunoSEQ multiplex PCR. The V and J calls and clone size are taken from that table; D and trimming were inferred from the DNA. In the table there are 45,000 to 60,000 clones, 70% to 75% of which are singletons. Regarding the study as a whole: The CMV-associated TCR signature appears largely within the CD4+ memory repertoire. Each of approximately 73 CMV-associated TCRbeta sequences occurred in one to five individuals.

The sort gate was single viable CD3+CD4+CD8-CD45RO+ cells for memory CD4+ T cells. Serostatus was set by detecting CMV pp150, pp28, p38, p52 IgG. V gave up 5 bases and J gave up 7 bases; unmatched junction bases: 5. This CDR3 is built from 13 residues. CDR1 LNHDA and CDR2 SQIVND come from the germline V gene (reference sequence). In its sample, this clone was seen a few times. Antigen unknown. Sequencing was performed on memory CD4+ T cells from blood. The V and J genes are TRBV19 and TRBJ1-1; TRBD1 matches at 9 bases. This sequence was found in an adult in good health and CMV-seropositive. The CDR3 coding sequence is TGTGCCAGTAGTGGAACAGGGGGCATTGAAGCTTTCTTT. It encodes CASSGTGGIEAFF.